The 2 T cell receptor beta chains below all came from one sample that was sequenced in a study of response to subunit inactivated influenza vaccine. TCRdb re-analysed the RT-PCR reads in MiXCR, keeping a single row per CDR3 protein. Of about 780,000 distinct CDR3 sequences in the sample, under 20% were seen once. This material consisted of PBMCs from blood, taken roughly 5 days after vaccination. The receptors were sampled from a man in his fifties who received an inactivated influenza vaccine.

In DNA, the CDR3 is TGCAGTGCTAGCGGGGGCGGGGCAGATACGCAGTATTTT. Its translation is CSASGGGADTQYF. This chain links TRBV20-1 with TRBJ2-3; D tentatively reads TRBD1 or TRBD2 (6 bases each). V lost 3 bases to trimming and J lost 4 bases, with 11 bases between them. The CDR3 covers 13 residues. Germline CDR1 is DFQATT and CDR2 is SNEGSKA (reference sequence).

This clonotype was observed many times. This chain uses TRBV29-1 with TRBJ2-5; TRBD1 is a possible D gene (6 bases). Trimming removed 4 bases at V and 2 bases at J, with 11 bases between. CDR1 SQVTM and CDR2 ANQGSEA come from the germline V gene. The CDR3 covers 13 residues. Here the CDR3 reads CSVAITGQETQYF. DNA for the CDR3: TGCAGCGTTGCGATAACAGGGCAAGAGACCCAGTACTTC. Drawing the rest from reference TRBV29-1 and TRBJ2-5, the complete variable domain is SAVISQKPSRDICQRGTSLTIQCQVDSQVTMMFWYRQQPGQSLTLIATANQGSEATYESGFVIDKFPISRPNLTFSTLTVSNMSPEDSSIYLCSVAITGQETQYFGPGTRLLVL.